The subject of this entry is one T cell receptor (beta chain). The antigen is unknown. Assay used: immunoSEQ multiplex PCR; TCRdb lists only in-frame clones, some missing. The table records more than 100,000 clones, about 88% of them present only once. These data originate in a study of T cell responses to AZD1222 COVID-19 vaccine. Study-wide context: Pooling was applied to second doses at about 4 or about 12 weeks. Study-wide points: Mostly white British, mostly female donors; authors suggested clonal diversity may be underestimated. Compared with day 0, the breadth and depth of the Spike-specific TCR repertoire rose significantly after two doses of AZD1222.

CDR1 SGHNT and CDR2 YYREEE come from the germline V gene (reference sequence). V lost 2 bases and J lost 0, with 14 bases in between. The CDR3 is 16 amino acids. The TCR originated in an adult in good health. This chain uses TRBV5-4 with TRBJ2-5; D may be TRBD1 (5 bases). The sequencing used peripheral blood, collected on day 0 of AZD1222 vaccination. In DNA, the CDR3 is TGTGCCAGCAGCTTACGACCGGACATGTACCAAGAGACCCAGTACTTC. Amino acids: CASSLRPDMYQETQYF.